These T cell receptor beta chains were read from a single sample in a study of CD8 T cells in Susac syndrome. TCRdb re-called the immunoSEQ multiplex PCR reads with MiXCR, one entry per CDR3 protein. Of around 200,000 distinct CDR3 sequences listed, roughly 94% are singletons. Material for sequencing was CD4+ T cells from PBMCs. These receptors were taken from a human donor with multiple sclerosis. Both conserved end residues are part of each CDR3. The D gene is left open where the match is weak.

V gene	D gene	J gene	CDR3 protein
TRBV25-1	NA	TRBJ1-2	CASSEPHPDRGGYTF
TRBV28	NA	TRBJ2-4	CASSPPGTDLKYF
TRBV29-1	NA	TRBJ1-2	CSVPSWANYGYTF
TRBV5-1	NA	TRBJ1-1	CASRRTSENTEAFF
TRBV20-1	NA	TRBJ2-1	CSARDIGPDREQFF
TRBV9	NA	TRBJ1-2	CASSKDAGLRYTF
TRBV3-1	NA	TRBJ2-5	CASSQEARAWGETQYF
TRBV9	NA	TRBJ2-7	CASSPVGSYEQYF
TRBV7-9	NA	TRBJ1-2	CASSLGQPYGYTF
TRBV30	NA	TRBJ2-5	CAWSVQGETQYF
TRBV20-1	NA	TRBJ2-4	CSAGKLGTIYF
TRBV18	TRBD2	TRBJ2-1	CASSLPSGNNEQFF
TRBV30	NA	TRBJ2-1	CAWNKGVRNEQFF
TRBV13	NA	TRBJ1-2	CASSHRDRTNYGYTF
TRBV25-1	NA	TRBJ1-6	CASSERPLLSPLHF
TRBV3-1	TRBD1	TRBJ1-1	CASSPIQGAAFF
TRBV19	NA	TRBJ1-2	CASSISSTGGYGYTF
TRBV29-1	NA	TRBJ1-3	CSVRTGDGNTIYF
TRBV5-4	NA	TRBJ1-1	CASSLSPTMNTEAFF
TRBV2	NA	TRBJ2-1	CASSEEVEQFF
TRBV7-6	NA	TRBJ1-1	CASSLAPNVNTEAFF
TRBV12-3/TRBV12-4	TRBD2	TRBJ2-3	CASDMGLQSTDTQYF
TRBV19	NA	TRBJ1-1	CASSPVGLNTEAFF
TRBV27	TRBD1	TRBJ1-5	CASRDGTGDLVSRPQHF
TRBV5-6	NA	TRBJ2-4	CASARDGRDIQYF
TRBV11-2	TRBD2	TRBJ2-5	CASSLGAPGGSETQYF
TRBV20-1	NA	TRBJ2-1	CSARRLGNEQFF